This T cell receptor (beta chain) was captured by sequencing in a study of blood T cell repertoires in COVID-19. The CDR3 covers 16 residues. CDR1 SNHLY and CDR2 FYNNEI come from the germline V gene. Trimming took 4 bases from V and 4 from J; bases not matched to a gene: 10. A few counts support this clone. Assay: immunoSEQ multiplex PCR; the TCRdb copy retains only in-frame clones and omits some. The sample has roughly 50,000 clones, approximately 88% seen once. The V call is TRBV2, the J call TRBJ2-7, with 10 bases aligning to TRBD1. This TCR derives from a human donor in a cohort sampled during active COVID-19. Material: peripheral blood. CDR3 nucleotide sequence: TGTGCCAGCAGTGCTCCTGTCCGGACAGGGGGTTACGAGCAGTACTTC. Its translation: CASSAPVRTGGYEQYF.